Here is one TCR beta chain with its context. A much larger clone is a single base away; this may be a read error. The data are from a study of blood T cell repertoires in COVID-19. Study in general: Acute-phase and convalescent COVID-19 samples originated in the United States, Italy and Spain.

Trimming took 4 bases from V and 5 from J; bases not matched to a gene: 5. This CDR3 has 14 amino acids. Germline lookup yields CDR1 SGDLS and CDR2 YYNGEE. Under the authors' procedure: It was from reference gene primer amplification that nucleated cell counts were estimated. Here immunoSEQ multiplex PCR was the method, and the copy in TCRdb shows in-frame clones only, minus some. D and trimming were read from the DNA, whereas the V and J calls and clone size are those reported in that table. The sample lists a few hundred thousand clones; approximately 86% were seen once. The TCR sequence derives from a woman in her fifties or sixties with active or convalescent COVID-19. V usage is TRBV9 and J usage is TRBJ2-2, with TRBD1 identical over 7 bases. Source material: peripheral blood. CDR3: CASSPRTGTGELFF. In DNA form, the CDR3 reads TGTGCCAGCAGCCCCCGGACAGGAACCGGGGAGCTGTTTTTT.